These 32 T cell receptor beta chains were all obtained from the same sample, sequenced in a study of T cell repertoires in cytomegalovirus infection. MiXCR, run by TCRdb on the reads, gives a single entry per CDR3 protein. The sample lists some 300,000 distinct CDR3 sequences; around 9.6% were seen once. Material: PBMCs. These receptors were collected from a human donor in good health (CMV status not recorded). Some clones in this sample may be carry-over from other donors' samples.

This clonotype occurred many times. V and J are TRBV12-3 or TRBV12-4 and TRBJ2-7, with D perhaps matching TRBD2 (6 bases). V was trimmed by 6 bases and J by 2 bases, leaving 20 bases between them. There are 16 residues in the CDR3. CDR3 sequence: CASSVRGAPNPYEQYF. Written as DNA, the CDR3 is TGTGCCAGCAGCGTACGCGGGGCGCCGAACCCCTACGAGCAGTACTTC.

This clonotype was observed at least ten times. CDR3 amino acids: CASSPASSYNEQFF. DNA for the CDR3: TGTGCCAGCAGCCCCGCGAGCTCCTACAATGAGCAGTTCTTC. The chain is built from TRBV14 and TRBJ2-1; D is ambiguous. The germline gives CDR1 SGHDN, CDR2 FVKESK. V gave up 4 bases and J gave up 0 bases, with 7 bases separating them. The CDR3 runs to 14 residues.

The chain employs TRBV20-1 and TRBJ2-7; D is possibly TRBD2 (6 bases). The CDR3 runs 15 residues. Germline V CDR1 and CDR2: DFQATT, SNEGSKA (reference sequence). Trimming shortened V by 1 base and J by 2 bases, and 15 bases separated the two germline ends. CDR3 region: CSARARRGVPYEQYV. The CDR3, as DNA: TGCAGTGCTAGAGCCCGGCGGGGCGTGCCCTACGAGCAGTACGTC.

This clonotype showed up just a few times. The chain is built from TRBV20-1 and TRBJ1-3; weak D call: TRBD1 (5 bases). The ends were cut back, 5 bases at V and 8 bases at J, with 16 bases in the middle. Germline values: CDR1 DFQATT, CDR2 SNEGSKA (reference sequence). The length of the CDR3 is 13 residues. The CDR3 is CSAGSRVGDTIYF. The CDR3 nucleotides read TGCAGTGCTGGATCCAGGGTCGGGGACACCATATATTTT.

This clonotype was counted many times. The chain employs TRBV9 and TRBJ2-6; 7 nucleotides align to TRBD1. J was trimmed by 0 bases and V by 7 bases; bases with no gene match: 10. The CDR3 is 17 residues long. CDR1 and CDR2 (germline): SGDLS, YYNGEE. Here the CDR3 DNA reads TGTGCCAGCCTCGGCCGGGACAGTCACTCTGGGGCCAACGTCCTGACTTTC. It yields the protein CASLGRDSHSGANVLTF.

This clonotype has at least ten counts. The V gene is TRBV24-1, the J gene TRBJ2-1, with TRBD1 as a possible D gene (5 bases). CDR1 is KGHDR and CDR2 is SFDVKD in the germline V gene. V lost 0 bases, J lost 8 bases, and 16 bases lay in between. CDR3 length: 16 amino acids. CDR3 loop: CATSDLRQGVLHEQFF. The CDR3 bases are TGTGCCACCAGTGATTTGCGGCAGGGCGTACTCCATGAGCAGTTCTTC.

This clonotype came up many times. The chain couples TRBV6-5 to TRBJ1-1, with D possibly matching TRBD1 (5 bases). Trimming pared 6 bases from V and 7 bases from J, leaving 12 bases between. The CDR3 has 12 residues. Germline V CDR1 and CDR2: MNHEY, SVGAGI. The CDR3 here is CASSPPGGEAFF. In DNA form, the CDR3 reads TGTGCCAGCAGCCCCCCCGGGGGTGAAGCTTTCTTT.

V is TRBV20-1 and J is TRBJ2-1, with D unclear. V lost 4 bases, J lost 1 base, and 11 bases lay in between. The CDR3 runs 14 residues. CDR1 is DFQATT and CDR2 is SNEGSKA in the germline V gene (reference sequence). CDR3 sequence (DNA): TGCAGTGCTATTGTGGACGGATCCTACAATGAGCAGTTCTTC. Translation gives CSAIVDGSYNEQFF.

The genes are TRBV14 and TRBJ2-7, with D hard to call. Germline V lookup: CDR1 SGHDN, CDR2 FVKESK. This CDR3 comprises 13 residues. DNA of the CDR3: TGTGCCAGCAGCCAGTTAGGATCCTCCGAGCAGTACGTC. It specifies CASSQLGSSEQYV.

The sample holds many counts of this clonotype. This chain joins TRBV6-5 and TRBJ2-1, with 10 positions matching TRBD2. The V and J ends lost 6 bases and 8 bases, in that order; junction bases with no gene match: 7. Germline values: CDR1 MNHEY, CDR2 SVGAGI. The CDR3 covers 14 residues. CDR3 nucleotide sequence: TGTGCCAGCAGAACGCTCGGACTAGCGGATGAGCAGTTCTTC. Translating gives CASRTLGLADEQFF.

This clonotype occurred many times. The chain has TRBV7-2 and TRBJ1-2; 10 nucleotides line up with TRBD1. The J segment lost 8 bases and the V segment lost 5 bases, leaving 5 bases of the junction unmatched. Germline V gene sequence: CDR1 SGHTA, CDR2 FQGNSA. The CDR3 totals 13 residues. CDR3 bases: TGTGCCAGCAGCCCGGGACAGGGGTTGGGCTACACCTTC. Translated: CASSPGQGLGYTF.

This clonotype was seen at least ten times. This rearrangement joins TRBV25-1 to TRBJ2-3, with D possibly matching TRBD1 (5 bases). The CDR3 runs to 12 residues. V dropped 7 bases and J dropped 3 bases, with 8 bases sitting between them. Germline V gene data show CDR1 as MGHDK and CDR2 as SYGVNS. This CDR3 reads CASTRATDTQYF. DNA for the CDR3: TGTGCCAGCACCAGGGCGACAGATACGCAGTATTTT.

Many counts were recorded for this clonotype. The chain carries TRBV2 and TRBJ2-3; no reliable D call. V was trimmed by 7 bases and J by 2 bases, leaving 10 bases between them. This CDR3 comprises 13 residues. Germline CDR1 is SNHLY and CDR2 is FYNNEI. The chain's CDR3 is CASKTGITDTQYF. For the CDR3, the DNA is TGTGCCAGCAAAACCGGAATCACAGATACGCAGTATTTT.

This clonotype was seen many times. J is TRBJ1-5 and V is TRBV3-1; no definite D call. The V gene's germline CDR1 is LGHDT and CDR2 YNNKEL (reference sequence). V lost 0 bases to trimming and J lost 2 bases, with 11 bases between them. The length of the CDR3 is 16 residues. For the CDR3, the DNA is TGTGCCAGCAGCCAAGATAACGGGGTTGGCAATCAGCCCCAGCATTTT. Protein sequence: CASSQDNGVGNQPQHF.

Many counts were recorded for this clonotype. The genes are TRBV7-2 and TRBJ2-4, with no clear D. The CDR3 is 14 residues long. The V gene's germline CDR1 is SGHTA and CDR2 FQGNSA. V lost 1 base and J 2 bases, leaving 6 bases between the germline ends. CDR3 bases: TGTGCCAGCAGCTTAGAAGGGACCAAAAACATTCAGTACTTC. This encodes CASSLEGTKNIQYF. The whole variable domain, remainder taken from reference TRBV7-2 and TRBJ2-4, is GAGVSQSPSNKVTEKGKDVELRCDPISGHTALYWYRQSLGQGLEFLIYFQGNSAPDKSGLPSDRFSAERTGGSVSTLTIQRTQQEDSAVYLCASSLEGTKNIQYFGAGTRLSVL.

In this sample, this clonotype turned up many times. The rearrangement links TRBV7-2 to TRBJ1-1; D is undetermined. Germline CDR1 and CDR2: SGHTA and FQGNSA. The CDR3 contains 11 residues. Trimming pared 10 bases from V and 11 bases from J, leaving 17 bases between. The CDR3 spells CATRTTLGAFF. In DNA form, the CDR3 reads TGTGCCACCAGGACTACCCTAGGGGCTTTCTTT.

This clonotype was seen repeatedly, ten times or more. This rearrangement joins TRBV4-1 to TRBJ1-6; D unclear. The length of the CDR3 is 15 residues. The V gene lost 0 bases and the J gene lost 4 bases, with 7 bases spanning the gap. The germline CDR1 and CDR2 sequences are MGHRA and YSYEKL. CDR3 loop: CASSQEYRYNSPLHF. DNA of the CDR3: TGCGCCAGCAGCCAAGAGTACCGATATAATTCACCCCTCCACTTT.

The chain links TRBV20-1 to TRBJ1-1, with TRBD1 matching over 7 bases. Germline V gives CDR1 DFQATT, CDR2 SNEGSKA (reference sequence). The CDR3 totals 13 residues. Trimming removed 6 bases from V and 4 bases from J; junction bases left unmatched: 8. The CDR3: CSAPDRVSTEAFF. The DNA for the CDR3 is TGCAGTGCCCCTGACAGGGTATCCACTGAAGCTTTCTTT.

This clonotype has ten or more counts. CDR3 nucleotides: TGTGCCAGCAGTTCCAACACAGGAGGAGATACGCAGTATTTT. Translating gives CASSSNTGGDTQYF. The gene calls are TRBV6-6 and TRBJ2-3, with D perhaps being TRBD1 or TRBD2 (5 bases each). The length of the CDR3 is 14 residues. V was pared by 4 bases and J by 5 bases, with 13 bases between. Germline CDR1 is MNHNY and CDR2 is SVGAGI (reference sequence).

This clonotype was recorded many times. The CDR3 sequence: CASSLTGGNTDTQYF. The CDR3 nucleotides are TGTGCCAGCAGCTTGACAGGGGGTAACACAGATACGCAGTATTTT. The chain joins TRBV7-2 to TRBJ2-3; 9 nucleotides align to TRBD1. V lost 3 bases and J lost 2; bases outside the gene matches: 3. CDR3 size: 15 residues. Germline V gene lookup returns CDR1 SGHTA and CDR2 FQGNSA.

The table lists this clonotype with many counts. The V and J genes are TRBV6-1 and TRBJ1-1, with D maybe TRBD1 (6 bases). The CDR3 covers 15 residues. V was cut by 5 bases and J by 0 bases, with 13 bases left in between. Germline CDR1 MNHNS, CDR2 SASEGT. CDR3 bases: TGTGCCAGCAGTACCCGGGACAACATGAACACTGAAGCTTTCTTT. Encoded protein: CASSTRDNMNTEAFF.

This clonotype was counted ten times or more. The rearrangement joins TRBV15 to TRBJ1-2, with D hard to call. The germline V and J ends were trimmed by 0 bases and 6 bases, with 8 bases remaining between them. Germline values: CDR1 LNHNV, CDR2 YYDKDF (reference sequence). This CDR3 spans 13 amino acids. The CDR3 sequence: CATSRDIFNGYTF. As DNA, the CDR3 is TGTGCCACCAGCAGAGATATCTTCAATGGCTACACCTTC.

This clonotype was counted ten times or more. The chain uses TRBV7-8 and TRBJ1-2; tentative D call: TRBD1 (6 bases). CDR1 and CDR2 from the germline V gene are SGHVS and FQNEAQ. Trimming left V 1 base short and J 4 bases short, with 19 bases between. The CDR3 is 17 amino acids. CDR3 DNA: TGTGCCAGCAGCTTAGGTCGTTTGGCAGGGGATGGCTATGGCTACACCTTC. Translated, it gives CASSLGRLAGDGYGYTF. Full variable domain (outside the CDR3, taken from reference TRBV7-8 and TRBJ1-2): GAGVSQSPRYKVAKRGQDVALRCDPISGHVSLFWYQQALGQGPEFLTYFQNEAQLDKSGLPSDRFFAERPEGSVSTLKIQRTQQEDSAVYLCASSLGRLAGDGYGYTFGSGTRLTVV.

The V and J genes are TRBV24-1 and TRBJ2-1; 16 bases are shared with TRBD2. This CDR3 has 15 amino acids. CDR1 KGHDR and CDR2 SFDVKD come from the germline V gene. The V gene end was trimmed by 4 bases and the J gene end by 12 bases; junction bases not matched to a gene: 5. CDR3 DNA: TGTGCCACCAGTGAGGGACTAGCGGGGGGGGGGGGGCAGTTCTTC. Translation: CATSEGLAGGGGQFF.

The sample holds a few counts of this clonotype. The chain links TRBV6-2 or TRBV6-3 to TRBJ2-1; 8 bases are shared with TRBD2. Germline V CDR1 and CDR2: MNHEY, SVGEGT. V lost 2 bases and J lost 9; bases outside the gene matches: 12. This CDR3 comprises 16 residues. The CDR3 is CASSYRPGLGAVEQFF. Here the CDR3 DNA reads TGTGCCAGCAGTTACCGGCCGGGACTAGGCGCCGTTGAGCAGTTCTTC.

This chain joins TRBV6-5 and TRBJ2-7; 12 positions match TRBD2. CDR1 MNHEY and CDR2 SVGAGI come from the germline V gene. The junction had 6 bases not matched to a gene; V was cut back by 0 bases and J by 0 bases. The CDR3 is 18 amino acids. CDR3 DNA: TGTGCCAGCAGTTACTCGACTAGCGGGGGCCGGAGCTCCTACGAGCAGTACTTC. Translation gives CASSYSTSGGRSSYEQYF.

This clonotype was found a few times. V gene TRBV20-1 combines with J gene TRBJ2-5; D is possibly TRBD2 (5 bases). V was trimmed by 5 bases and J by 4 bases, leaving 17 bases between them. The germline CDR1 and CDR2 sequences are DFQATT and SNEGSKA (reference sequence). The CDR3 length is 14 residues. CDR3 sequence reads: CSAGGLISPETQYF. The CDR3 DNA follows: TGCAGTGCTGGTGGACTTATTTCCCCAGAGACCCAGTACTTC.

Many counts were recorded for this clonotype. The J gene is TRBJ2-7, the V gene TRBV7-2; possible D gene TRBD2, 5 bases. The CDR3 contains 14 residues. V was clipped by 2 bases and J by 2 bases, with 10 bases between them. Germline assignment: CDR1 SGHTA and CDR2 FQGNSA. CDR3 region: CASSLSSGTYEQYV. CDR3 in DNA: TGTGCCAGCAGCTTATCCAGCGGAACCTACGAGCAGTACGTC.

There are many counts of this clonotype. The V and J genes are TRBV7-2 and TRBJ2-5; possible D gene TRBD2, 6 bases. Germline CDR1 and CDR2: SGHTA and FQGNSA. V gave up 6 bases and J gave up 10 bases, with 15 bases separating them. There are 12 residues in the CDR3. The CDR3 DNA reads as TGTGCCAGCAGTTATGATGCGGGAAACCAGTACTTC. It is translated as CASSYDAGNQYF.

This clonotype came up a few times. The gene calls are TRBV2 and TRBJ2-3; no firm D call. Germline V gene lookup returns CDR1 SNHLY and CDR2 FYNNEI. V was shortened by 7 bases and J by 0 bases, with 14 bases between the two germline ends. The CDR3 spans 15 residues. The DNA for the CDR3 is TGTGCCAGCACCGCAAGACTGGCTAGCACAGATACGCAGTATTTT. As protein: CASTARLASTDTQYF.

Concerning this clonotype: An end of the junction does not agree with germline; a read error may underlie this. This sequence joins TRBV28 and TRBJ1-3; D is unresolved. From germline, CDR1 is MDHEN and CDR2 SYDVKM. This CDR3 has 12 residues. The CDR3 reads CASSRPSDQLDF. DNA for the CDR3: TGTGCCAGCAGCCGACCCTCGGACCAACTGGATTTT.

The rearrangement joins TRBV20-1 to TRBJ1-1; maybe TRBD1 (5 bases). Germline CDR1 and CDR2: DFQATT and SNEGSKA (reference sequence). CDR3 length: 13 residues. Deletions cut 3 bases from V and 4 bases from J, with 12 bases between. The CDR3 reads CSASLGGGTEAFF. The CDR3 DNA is TGCAGTGCTAGTTTGGGGGGAGGCACTGAAGCTTTCTTT.